A selection of T cell receptor beta chains follows, all from one sample in a study of cytomegalovirus exposure and HLA in healthy donors. Data came from immunoSEQ multiplex PCR; TCRdb stores just in-frame clones and leaves some out. The sample yields some 40,000 clones, around 85% seen once. The source material was PBMCs. These receptors originate from a man aged 45-65 years in good health and CMV-seronegative. The CDR3 runs from the conserved cysteine through the conserved F or W. The D gene is left open where the match is weak. The listing skips clone size in some rows; elsewhere it reads once, few, many or a size class.

TRBV7-2,.,TRBJ1-5,TRBD1,CASSFGQGLIQPQHF,TGTGCCAGCAGCTTTGGACAGGGGCTGATTCAGCCCCAGCATTTT
TRBV19,.,TRBJ2-7,.,CASSISVYSHEQYF,TGTGCCAGTAGTATTTCGGTCTATAGCCACGAGCAGTACTTC
TRBV7-6,few,TRBJ1-2,.,CASSLQGDGYTF,TGTGCCAGCAGCTTACAGGGCGATGGCTACACCTTC
TRBV30,once,TRBJ1-4,TRBD1,CAWNRGLTNEKLFF,TGTGCCTGGAACAGGGGGCTCACTAATGAAAAACTGTTTTTT
TRBV7-9,.,TRBJ2-7,.,CASSLASTEQYF,TGTGCCAGCAGCTTAGCGAGCACGGAGCAGTACTTC
TRBV5-1,.,TRBJ2-5,.,CASSLEGGETQYF,TGCGCCAGCAGCTTGGAAGGGGGAGAGACCCAGTACTTC
TRBV4-3,.,TRBJ1-2,.,CASSQEKFRQLYGYTF,TGCGCCAGCAGCCAAGAAAAATTTCGACAGCTTTATGGCTACACCTTC
TRBV7-6,.,TRBJ2-7,.,CASSLYTTYEQYF,TGTGCCAGCAGCTTATATACTACCTACGAGCAGTACTTC
TRBV4-1,.,TRBJ1-2,.,CASSQDPSGGQENGYTF,TGCGCCAGCAGCCAAGACCCTAGCGGGGGACAAGAGAACGGCTACACCTTC
TRBV5-1,.,TRBJ2-5,.,CASSWGLTAGQETQYF,TGCGCCAGCAGCTGGGGACTCACCGCTGGCCAAGAGACCCAGTACTTC
TRBV5-6,.,TRBJ2-7,.,CASSLVASIDEQYF,TGTGCCAGCAGCTTGGTCGCGAGTATCGACGAGCAGTACTTC
TRBV30,once,TRBJ1-5,.,CAWRVGGYNQPQHF,TGTGCCTGGAGAGTCGGGGGTTACAATCAGCCCCAGCATTTT
TRBV19,.,TRBJ2-2,TRBD2,CASSISGGNTGELFF,TGTGCCAGTAGTATTAGCGGGGGGAACACCGGGGAGCTGTTTTTT
TRBV7-2,.,TRBJ2-7,.,CASSRERSIVYEQYF,TGTGCCAGCAGCCGAGAACGGTCTATCGTCTACGAGCAGTACTTC
TRBV7-9,few,TRBJ2-7,TRBD2,CASSLRGVGYEQYF,TGTGCCAGCAGCTTACGGGGGGTAGGCTACGAGCAGTACTTC
TRBV28,.,TRBJ1-1,.,CASSLPKKEAFF,TGTGCCAGCAGTTTACCGAAAAAGGAGGCTTTCTTT
TRBV19,few,TRBJ1-2,.,CASTLQGVLGYTF,TGTGCCAGTACCCTCCAGGGCGTCCTCGGCTACACCTTC